This TCR beta chain was found in a study of shared clonotypes between healthy human individuals. Study conclusions and caveats: With few donors, the genetic and exposure-history diversity represented was limited. It was only blood that was sampled, and tissue repertoires likely differ.

Profiling relied on immunoSEQ multiplex PCR, and the TCRdb table lists in-frame clones only, not all of them. The table shows some 2,500,000 clones, with roughly 93% occurring only once. Trimming at V came to 7 bases and at J to 2 bases, leaving 9 bases not matched to a gene. CDR1 LNHNV and CDR2 YYDKDF come from the germline V gene (reference sequence). This CDR3 is 15 amino acids long. A note on this clone: Its matching antigen is unknown.

This chain uses TRBV15 with TRBJ1-1; 8 nucleotides line up with TRBD1. Material: naive CD4+ T cells from PBMCs. Subset defined: CD45RA+ positively selected. The clonotype was recovered from a man aged 18 to 29 in good health. Some clones in this sample may be carry-over from other donors' samples. CDR3 sequence reads: CATKLRQGPNTEAFF. The CDR3 DNA follows: TGTGCCACCAAACTCAGACAGGGGCCCAACACTGAAGCTTTCTTT.